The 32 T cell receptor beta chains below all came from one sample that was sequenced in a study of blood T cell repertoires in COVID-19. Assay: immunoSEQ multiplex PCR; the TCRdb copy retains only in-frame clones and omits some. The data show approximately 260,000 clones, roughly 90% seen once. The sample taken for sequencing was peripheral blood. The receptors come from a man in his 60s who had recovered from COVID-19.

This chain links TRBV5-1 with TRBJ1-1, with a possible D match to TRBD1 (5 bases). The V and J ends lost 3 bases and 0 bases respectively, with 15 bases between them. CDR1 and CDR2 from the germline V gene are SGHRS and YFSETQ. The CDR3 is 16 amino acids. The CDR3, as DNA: TGCGCCAGCAGCTACGAAGGGGCCGCGATGAACACTGAAGCTTTCTTT. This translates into CASSYEGAAMNTEAFF. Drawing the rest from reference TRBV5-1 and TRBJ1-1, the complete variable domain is KAGVTQTPRYLIKTRGQQVTLSCSPISGHRSVSWYQQTPGQGLQFLFEYFSETQRNKGNFPGRFSGRQFSNSRSEMNVSTLELGDSALYLCASSYEGAAMNTEAFFGQGTRLTVV.

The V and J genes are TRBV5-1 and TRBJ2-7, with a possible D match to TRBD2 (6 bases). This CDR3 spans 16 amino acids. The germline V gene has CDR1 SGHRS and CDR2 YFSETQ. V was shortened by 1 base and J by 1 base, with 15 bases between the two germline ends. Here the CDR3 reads CASSLMVTSLSYEQYF. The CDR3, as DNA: TGCGCCAGCAGCTTGATGGTGACTAGTTTATCCTACGAGCAGTACTTC.

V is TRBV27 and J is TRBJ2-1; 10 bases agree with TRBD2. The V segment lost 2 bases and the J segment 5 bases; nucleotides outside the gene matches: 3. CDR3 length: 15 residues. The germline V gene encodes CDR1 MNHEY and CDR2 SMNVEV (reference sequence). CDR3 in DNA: TGTGCCAGCAGTTTACTAGCGGGGGACCACAATGAGCAGTTCTTC. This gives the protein CASSLLAGDHNEQFF.

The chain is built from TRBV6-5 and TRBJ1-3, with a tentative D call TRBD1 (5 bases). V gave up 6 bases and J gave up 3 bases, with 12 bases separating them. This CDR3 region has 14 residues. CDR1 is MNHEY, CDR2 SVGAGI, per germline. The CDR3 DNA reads TGTGCCAGCAGACGCCAGGGTGGTGGAAACACCATATATTTT. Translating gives CASRRQGGGNTIYF.

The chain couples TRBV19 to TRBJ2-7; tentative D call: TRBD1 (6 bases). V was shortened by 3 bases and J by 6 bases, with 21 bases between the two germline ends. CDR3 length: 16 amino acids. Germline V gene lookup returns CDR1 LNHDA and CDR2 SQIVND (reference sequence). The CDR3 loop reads CASSITRGGYWGEQYF. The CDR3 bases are TGTGCCAGTAGTATCACCAGGGGCGGGTATTGGGGCGAGCAGTACTTC.

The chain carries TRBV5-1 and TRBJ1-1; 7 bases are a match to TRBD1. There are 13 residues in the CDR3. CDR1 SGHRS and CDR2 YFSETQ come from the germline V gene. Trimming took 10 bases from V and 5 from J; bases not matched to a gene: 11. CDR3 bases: TGCGCCGGCCGACAGGGAACGGAGACTGAAGCTTTCTTT. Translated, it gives CAGRQGTETEAFF. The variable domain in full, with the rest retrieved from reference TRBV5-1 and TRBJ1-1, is KAGVTQTPRYLIKTRGQQVTLSCSPISGHRSVSWYQQTPGQGLQFLFEYFSETQRNKGNFPGRFSGRQFSNSRSEMNVSTLELGDSALYLCAGRQGTETEAFFGQGTRLTVV.

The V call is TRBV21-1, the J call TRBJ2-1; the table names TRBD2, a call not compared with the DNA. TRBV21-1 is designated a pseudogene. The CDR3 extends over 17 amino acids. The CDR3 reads CASSKAQAGGHYNEQFF. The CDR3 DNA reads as TGTGCCAGCAGCAAAGCGCAGGCGGGGGGGCACTACAATGAGCAGTTCTTC.

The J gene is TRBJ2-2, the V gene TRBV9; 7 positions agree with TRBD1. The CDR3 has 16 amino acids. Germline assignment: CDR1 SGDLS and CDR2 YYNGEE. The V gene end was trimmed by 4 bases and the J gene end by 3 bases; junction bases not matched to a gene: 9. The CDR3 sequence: CASSPVEGAYTGELFF. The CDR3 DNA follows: TGTGCCAGCAGCCCGGTAGAGGGGGCCTACACCGGGGAGCTGTTTTTT. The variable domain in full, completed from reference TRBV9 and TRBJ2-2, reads DSGVTQTPKHLITATGQRVTLRCSPRSGDLSVYWYQQSLDQGLQFLIQYYNGEERAKGNILERFSAQQFPDLHSELNLSSLELGDSALYFCASSPVEGAYTGELFFGEGSRLTVL.

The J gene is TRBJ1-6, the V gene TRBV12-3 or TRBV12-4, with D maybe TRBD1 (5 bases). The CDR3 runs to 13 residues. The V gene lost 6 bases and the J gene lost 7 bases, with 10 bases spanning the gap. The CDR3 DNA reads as TGTGCCAGCAGGAGACAGATGAATTCACCCCTCCACTTT. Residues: CASRRQMNSPLHF.

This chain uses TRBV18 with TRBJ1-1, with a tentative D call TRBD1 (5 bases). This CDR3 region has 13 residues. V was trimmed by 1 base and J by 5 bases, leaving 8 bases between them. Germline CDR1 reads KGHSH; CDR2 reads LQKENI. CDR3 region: CASSPLGTTEAFF. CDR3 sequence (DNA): TGTGCCAGCTCACCACTTGGGACTACTGAAGCTTTCTTT.

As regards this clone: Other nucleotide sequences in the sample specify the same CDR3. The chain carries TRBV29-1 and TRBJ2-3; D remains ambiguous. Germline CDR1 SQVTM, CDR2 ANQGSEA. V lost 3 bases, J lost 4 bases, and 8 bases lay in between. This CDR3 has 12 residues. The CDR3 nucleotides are TGCAGCGTTGATCATTCGGCAGATACGCAGTATTTT. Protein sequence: CSVDHSADTQYF.

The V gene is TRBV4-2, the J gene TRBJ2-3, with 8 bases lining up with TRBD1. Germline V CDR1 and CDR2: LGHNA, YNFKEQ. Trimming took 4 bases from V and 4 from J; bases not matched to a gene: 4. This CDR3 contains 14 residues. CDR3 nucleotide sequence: TGTGCCAGCAGCCCTACACAGGGGGCAGATACGCAGTATTTT. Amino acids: CASSPTQGADTQYF.

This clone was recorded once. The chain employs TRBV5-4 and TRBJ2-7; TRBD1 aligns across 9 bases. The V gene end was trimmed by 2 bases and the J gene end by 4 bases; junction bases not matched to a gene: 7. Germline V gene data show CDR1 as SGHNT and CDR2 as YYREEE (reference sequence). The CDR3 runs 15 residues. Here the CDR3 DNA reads TGTGCCAGCAGCTTATACGGGACAGGGCGATACGAGCAGTACTTC. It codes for CASSLYGTGRYEQYF.

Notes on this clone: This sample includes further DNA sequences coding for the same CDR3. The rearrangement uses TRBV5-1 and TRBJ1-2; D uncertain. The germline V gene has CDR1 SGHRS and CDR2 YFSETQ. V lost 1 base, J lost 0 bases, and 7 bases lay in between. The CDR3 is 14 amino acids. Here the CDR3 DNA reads TGCGCCAGCAGCTTGAGCACAGCTAACTATGGCTACACCTTC. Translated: CASSLSTANYGYTF. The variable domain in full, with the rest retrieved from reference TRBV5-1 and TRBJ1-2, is KAGVTQTPRYLIKTRGQQVTLSCSPISGHRSVSWYQQTPGQGLQFLFEYFSETQRNKGNFPGRFSGRQFSNSRSEMNVSTLELGDSALYLCASSLSTANYGYTFGSGTRLTVV.

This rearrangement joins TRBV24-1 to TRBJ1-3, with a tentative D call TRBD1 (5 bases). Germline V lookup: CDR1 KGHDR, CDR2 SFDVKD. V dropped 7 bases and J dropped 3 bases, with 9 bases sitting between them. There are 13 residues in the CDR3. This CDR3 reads CATRPTDGNTIYF. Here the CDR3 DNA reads TGTGCCACCAGACCGACAGATGGAAACACCATATATTTT.

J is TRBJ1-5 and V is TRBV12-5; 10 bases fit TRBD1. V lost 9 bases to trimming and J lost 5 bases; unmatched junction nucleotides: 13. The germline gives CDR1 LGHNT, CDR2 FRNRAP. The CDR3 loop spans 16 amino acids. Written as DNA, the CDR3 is TGTGCTAGCACGTACTTCCGGGACAGGGGCCATCAGCCCCAGCATTTT. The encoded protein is CASTYFRDRGHQPQHF.

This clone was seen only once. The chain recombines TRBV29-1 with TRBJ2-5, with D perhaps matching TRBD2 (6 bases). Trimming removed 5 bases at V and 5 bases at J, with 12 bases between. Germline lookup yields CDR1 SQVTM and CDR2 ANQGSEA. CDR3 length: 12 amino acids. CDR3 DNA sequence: TGCAGCGTTACCGGGACTCAGGAGACCCAGTACTTC. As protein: CSVTGTQETQYF. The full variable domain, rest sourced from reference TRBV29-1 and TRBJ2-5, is SAVISQKPSRDICQRGTSLTIQCQVDSQVTMMFWYRQQPGQSLTLIATANQGSEATYESGFVIDKFPISRPNLTFSTLTVSNMSPEDSSIYLCSVTGTQETQYFGPGTRLLVL.

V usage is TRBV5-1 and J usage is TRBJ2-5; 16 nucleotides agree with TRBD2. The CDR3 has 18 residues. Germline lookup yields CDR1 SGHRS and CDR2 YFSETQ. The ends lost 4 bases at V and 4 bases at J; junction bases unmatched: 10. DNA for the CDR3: TGCGCCAGCAGCCGCGGGACTAGCGGGGGGGCAGTCGGAGAGACCCAGTACTTC. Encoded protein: CASSRGTSGGAVGETQYF.

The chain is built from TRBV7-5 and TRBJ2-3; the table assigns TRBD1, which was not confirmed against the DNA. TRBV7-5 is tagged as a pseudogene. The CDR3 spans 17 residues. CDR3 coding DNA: TGTGCCAGAAGCAACCGACAGGGGTGGTCTGGCACAGATACGCAGTATTTT. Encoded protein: CARSNRQGWSGTDTQYF.

CDR3 residues: CASSLWRAGNTEAFF. CDR3 DNA: TGCGCCAGCAGCTTGTGGAGGGCTGGAAACACTGAAGCTTTCTTT. V is TRBV5-1 and J is TRBJ1-1; D is unresolved. Between the trimmed V and J ends, which lost 1 base and 2 bases, there was a span of 12 bases. CDR3 length: 15 residues. Germline V gene sequence: CDR1 SGHRS, CDR2 YFSETQ. The variable domain in full, with the rest retrieved from reference TRBV5-1 and TRBJ1-1, is KAGVTQTPRYLIKTRGQQVTLSCSPISGHRSVSWYQQTPGQGLQFLFEYFSETQRNKGNFPGRFSGRQFSNSRSEMNVSTLELGDSALYLCASSLWRAGNTEAFFGQGTRLTVV.

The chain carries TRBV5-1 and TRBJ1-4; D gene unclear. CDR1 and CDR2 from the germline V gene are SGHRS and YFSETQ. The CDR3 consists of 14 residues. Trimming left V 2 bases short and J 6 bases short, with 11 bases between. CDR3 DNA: TGCGCCAGCAGCTTCAGTACATTGGATGAAAAACTGTTTTTT. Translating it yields CASSFSTLDEKLFF.

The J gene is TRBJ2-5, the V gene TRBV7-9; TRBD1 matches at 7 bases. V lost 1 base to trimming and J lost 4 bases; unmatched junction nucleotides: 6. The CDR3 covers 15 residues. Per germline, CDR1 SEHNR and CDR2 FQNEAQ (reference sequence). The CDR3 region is CASSLGQTGLETQYF. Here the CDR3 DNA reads TGTGCCAGCAGCTTAGGCCAGACAGGGTTAGAGACCCAGTACTTC.

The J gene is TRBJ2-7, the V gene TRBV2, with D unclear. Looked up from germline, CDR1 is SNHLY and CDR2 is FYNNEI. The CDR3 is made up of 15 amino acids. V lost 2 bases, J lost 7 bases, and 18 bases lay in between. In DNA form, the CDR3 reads TGTGCCAGCAGTGAAAACAGATCACCCTCGAAGGAGCAGTACTTC. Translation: CASSENRSPSKEQYF. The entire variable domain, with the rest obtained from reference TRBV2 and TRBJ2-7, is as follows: EPEVTQTPSHQVTQMGQEVILRCVPISNHLYFYWYRQILGQKVEFLVSFYNNEISEKSEIFDDQFSVERPDGSNFTLKIRSTKLEDSAMYFCASSENRSPSKEQYFGPGTRLTVT.

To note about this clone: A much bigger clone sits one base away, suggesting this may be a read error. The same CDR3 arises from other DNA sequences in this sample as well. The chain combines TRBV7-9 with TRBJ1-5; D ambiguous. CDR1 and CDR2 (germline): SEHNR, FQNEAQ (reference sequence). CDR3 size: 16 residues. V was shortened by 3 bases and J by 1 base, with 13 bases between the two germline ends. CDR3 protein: CASSFGSSGSNQPQHF. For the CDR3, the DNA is TGTGCCAGCAGCTTTGGGTCGAGCGGCAGCAATCAGCCCCAGCATTTT. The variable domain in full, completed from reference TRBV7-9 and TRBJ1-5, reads DTGVSQNPRHKITKRGQNVTFRCDPISEHNRLYWYRQTLGQGPEFLTYFQNEAQLEKSRLLSDRFSAERPKGSFSTLEIQRTEQGDSAMYLCASSFGSSGSNQPQHFGDGTRLSIL.

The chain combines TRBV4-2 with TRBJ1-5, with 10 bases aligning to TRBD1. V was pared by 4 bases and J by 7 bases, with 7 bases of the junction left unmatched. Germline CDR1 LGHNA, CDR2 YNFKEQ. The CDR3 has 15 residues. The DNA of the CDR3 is TGTGCCAGCAGCCCGGGGACAGGGGAAGGCCAGCCCCAGCATTTT. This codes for CASSPGTGEGQPQHF.

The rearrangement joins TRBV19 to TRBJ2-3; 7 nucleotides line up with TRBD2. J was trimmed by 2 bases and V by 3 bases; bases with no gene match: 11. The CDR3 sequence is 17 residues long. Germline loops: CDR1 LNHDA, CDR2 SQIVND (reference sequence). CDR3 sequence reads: CASSIFSPSGATDTQYF. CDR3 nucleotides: TGTGCCAGTAGTATCTTCAGCCCAAGCGGGGCCACAGATACGCAGTATTTT. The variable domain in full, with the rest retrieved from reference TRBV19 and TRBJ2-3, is DGGITQSPKYLFRKEGQNVTLSCEQNLNHDAMYWYRQDPGQGLRLIYYSQIVNDFQKGDIAEGYSVSREKKESFPLTVTSAQKNPTAFYLCASSIFSPSGATDTQYFGPGTRLTVL.

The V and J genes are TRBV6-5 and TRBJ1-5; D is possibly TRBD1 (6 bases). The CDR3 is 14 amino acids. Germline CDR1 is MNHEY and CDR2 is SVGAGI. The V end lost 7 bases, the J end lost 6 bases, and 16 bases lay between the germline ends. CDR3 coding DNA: TGTGCCAGCACTGGGACATTCTTAATTCAGCCCCAGCATTTT. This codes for CASTGTFLIQPQHF.

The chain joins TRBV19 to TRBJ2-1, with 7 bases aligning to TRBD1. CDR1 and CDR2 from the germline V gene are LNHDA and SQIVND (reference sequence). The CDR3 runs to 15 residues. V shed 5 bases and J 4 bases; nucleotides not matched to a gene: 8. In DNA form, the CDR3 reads TGTGCCAGTAGTGGGGTGACAGGGATGTACAATGAGCAGTTCTTC. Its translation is CASSGVTGMYNEQFF.

CDR3 DNA: TGTGCCAGCAGTAGGGGATTCTCTGGAAACACCATATATTTT. It codes for CASSRGFSGNTIYF. The V and J genes are TRBV27 and TRBJ1-3; D possibly corresponds to TRBD1 (5 bases). The CDR3 totals 14 residues. V lost 5 bases and J 0 bases, leaving 8 bases between the germline ends. In germline, CDR1 is MNHEY, CDR2 SMNVEV (reference sequence).

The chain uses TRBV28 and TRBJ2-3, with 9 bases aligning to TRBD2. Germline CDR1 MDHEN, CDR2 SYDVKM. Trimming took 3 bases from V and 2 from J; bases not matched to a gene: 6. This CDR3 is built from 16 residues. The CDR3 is CASSLSRGGYTDTQYF. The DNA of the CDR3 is TGTGCCAGCAGTTTGTCGCGGGGGGGCTACACAGATACGCAGTATTTT.

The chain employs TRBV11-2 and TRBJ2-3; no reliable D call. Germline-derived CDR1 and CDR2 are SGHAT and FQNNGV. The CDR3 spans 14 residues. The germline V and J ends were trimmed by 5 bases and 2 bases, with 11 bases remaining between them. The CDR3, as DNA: TGTGCCAGCAGCCCTACTACTCCCACAGATACGCAGTATTTT. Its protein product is CASSPTTPTDTQYF.

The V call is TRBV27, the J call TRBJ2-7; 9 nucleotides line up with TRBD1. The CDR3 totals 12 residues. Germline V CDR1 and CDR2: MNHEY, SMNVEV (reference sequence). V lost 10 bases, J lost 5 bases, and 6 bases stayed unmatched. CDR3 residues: CATGQGLNEQYF. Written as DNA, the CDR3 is TGTGCCACGGGACAGGGCCTGAACGAGCAGTACTTC.